This T cell receptor (beta chain) emerged from a study of T cells in Graves' hyperthyroidism and ophthalmopathy. Per the germline V gene, CDR1 is GTSNPN and CDR2 is SVGIG (reference sequence). The length of the CDR3 is 13 residues. Trimming pared 3 bases from V and 9 bases from J, leaving 12 bases between. Ten or more counts support this clonotype. Amplified TCR beta CDR3 regions derived from RNA transcripts. Carried out on the TCR CDR3, a first-round RT-PCR used the HTBI primer set. TCRdb passed the multiplex PCR reads through MiXCR, listing each CDR3 protein once. The sample contains about 400,000 distinct CDR3 sequences, about 15% of which appear only once.

V usage is TRBV30 and J usage is TRBJ1-6; D remains ambiguous. This receptor was obtained from a woman between 25 and 40 years old with Graves' hyperthyroidism. The specimen sequenced was blood. This CDR3 reads CAWRKGIGSPLHF. The CDR3 region has the DNA TGTGCCTGGAGAAAAGGGATCGGTTCACCCCTCCACTTT.